Presented here are 7 T cell receptor beta chains from one specimen sequenced in a study of cytomegalovirus exposure and HLA in healthy donors. Primers for the PCR totalled 60 Vbeta and 13 Jbeta. The method was immunoSEQ multiplex PCR; TCRdb's version includes in-frame clones alone and lacks a portion of them. The sample lists about 140,000 clones, about 75% occurring once. Sequenced material: PBMCs. These receptors all stem from a man in his forties in good health and CMV-seronegative.

The V gene is TRBV2, the J gene TRBJ2-2; 8 bases line up with TRBD1. Trimming at V came to 6 bases and at J to 3 bases, leaving 3 bases not matched to a gene. Germline CDR1 reads SNHLY; CDR2 reads FYNNEI. The CDR3 is 14 amino acids. CDR3 DNA: TGTGCCAGCAGGGACAGGGTCGACACCGGGGAGCTGTTTTTT. Protein sequence: CASRDRVDTGELFF.

The chain uses TRBV19 and TRBJ1-3; possibly TRBD1 for D (5 bases). The CDR3 extends over 15 amino acids. Trimming left V 10 bases short and J 1 base short, with 17 bases between. The germline V gene encodes CDR1 LNHDA and CDR2 SQIVND (reference sequence). The DNA for the CDR3 is TGTGCCACCAGGGCCCTTCTGGGGTCTGGAAACACCATATATTTT. It is translated as CATRALLGSGNTIYF.

The rearrangement links TRBV18 to TRBJ2-7; 8 bases are a match to TRBD1. With 3 bases clipped from V and 3 bases from J, the junction kept 4 bases outside the gene matches. Germline CDR1 and CDR2: KGHSH and LQKENI. This CDR3 spans 14 amino acids. The CDR3 DNA sequence: TGTGCCAGCTCACCGGGACAGGCGAACTACGAGCAGTACTTC. The encoded protein is CASSPGQANYEQYF. Combining the CDR3 with reference TRBV18 and TRBJ2-7 gives the whole variable domain NAGVMQNPRHLVRRRGQEARLRCSPMKGHSHVYWYRQLPEEGLKFMVYLQKENIIDESGMPKERFSAEFPKEGPSILRIQQVVRGDSAAYFCASSPGQANYEQYFGPGTRLTVT.

The rearrangement joins TRBV19 to TRBJ2-2; 7 positions match TRBD1. CDR1 and CDR2 from the germline V gene are LNHDA and SQIVND (reference sequence). CDR3 length: 15 amino acids. V shed 1 base and J 5 bases; nucleotides not matched to a gene: 4. CDR3 in amino acids: CASSIVQGRTGELFF. The CDR3, as DNA: TGTGCCAGTAGTATAGTACAGGGGAGAACCGGGGAGCTGTTTTTT.

The CDR3 here is CASSQVGKFNQPQHF. The CDR3 DNA reads as TGTGCCAGCAGCCAAGTCGGGAAGTTCAATCAGCCCCAGCATTTT. The chain uses TRBV4-2 and TRBJ1-5; D not certain. This CDR3 comprises 15 residues. V was clipped by 1 base and J by 3 bases, with 10 bases between them. Germline assignment: CDR1 LGHNA and CDR2 YNFKEQ.

The rearrangement joins TRBV19 to TRBJ2-7; maybe TRBD1 (6 bases). Germline lookup yields CDR1 LNHDA and CDR2 SQIVND (reference sequence). The CDR3 is 14 amino acids. Trimming took off 7 bases at V and 0 bases at J, with 13 bases between the two ends. The DNA of the CDR3 is TGTGCCAGTAAAACAGGGCCAAGCTCCTACGAGCAGTACTTC. Translated: CASKTGPSSYEQYF.

This clone was seen only a few times. The chain joins TRBV2 to TRBJ1-5; maybe TRBD1 (6 bases). The CDR3 extends over 14 amino acids. The V gene's germline CDR1 is SNHLY and CDR2 FYNNEI. Deletions cut 6 bases from V and 0 bases from J, with 9 bases between. The CDR3 protein is CASRQGYSNQPQHF. The CDR3 region has the DNA TGTGCCAGCAGACAGGGATATAGCAATCAGCCCCAGCATTTT.